This T cell receptor beta chain was identified during a study of blood T cell repertoires in COVID-19. Generated by immunoSEQ multiplex PCR, the TCRdb table keeps only in-frame clones and is missing some. The sample holds about 47,000 clones, around 83% seen once. Germline CDR1 LNHDA, CDR2 SQIVND (reference sequence). Between the trimmed V and J ends, which lost 5 bases and 2 bases, there was a span of 13 bases. The length of the CDR3 is 15 residues. The chain couples TRBV19 to TRBJ2-1, with D perhaps TRBD2 (6 bases). The clonotype was recovered from a man aged 55 to 70 with active COVID-19. The sample taken for sequencing was peripheral blood. The CDR3 reads CASSLEGTTYNEQFF. CDR3 DNA sequence: TGTGCCAGTAGTCTGGAGGGGACCACCTACAATGAGCAGTTCTTC.